This entry lists 21 T cell receptor beta chains sequenced from one sample in a study of T-cell memory formation after mild COVID-19. TCRdb redid the calling of the 5' RACE reads with MiXCR, one entry per CDR3 protein. The repertoire holds 450,000 or so distinct CDR3 sequences, with about 23% as singletons. Sequenced sample: PBMCs or a T cell subset sorted from them (not recorded which). The source is an adult woman who had mild COVID-19 (a few samples of this study predate the infection). Cell type and time point are not known.

The gene calls are TRBV4-2 and TRBJ2-7; D gene uncertain. Trimming cost V 0 bases and J 4 bases, with 13 bases left between them. CDR3 length: 15 residues. From germline, CDR1 is LGHNA and CDR2 YNFKEQ. CDR3 protein: CASSQDFLDPYEQYF. CDR3 DNA: TGTGCCAGCAGCCAAGATTTCCTAGATCCATACGAGCAGTACTTC.

The rearrangement joins TRBV20-1 to TRBJ1-1; D is possibly TRBD1 (5 bases). V was cut by 5 bases and J by 4 bases, with 14 bases left in between. The CDR3 is 13 residues long. Germline loops: CDR1 DFQATT, CDR2 SNEGSKA (reference sequence). Here the CDR3 DNA reads TGCAGTGCTGGACAAGGAGCGAGCACTGAAGCTTTCTTT. It yields the protein CSAGQGASTEAFF.

V and J are TRBV5-1 and TRBJ2-7, with D possibly matching TRBD1 (6 bases). CDR1 and CDR2 from the germline V gene are SGHRS and YFSETQ. V lost 1 base, J lost 4 bases, and 12 bases lay in between. The CDR3 is made up of 14 amino acids. CDR3 in DNA: TGCGCCAGCAGCTTGACCAGGGGAGAGTACGAGCAGTACTTC. It codes for CASSLTRGEYEQYF.

This clonotype was detected only a few times. The chain uses TRBV7-9 and TRBJ2-7; D ambiguous. The length of the CDR3 is 13 residues. The germline V gene has CDR1 SEHNR and CDR2 FQNEAQ (reference sequence). Trimming took 4 bases from V and 3 from J, leaving 10 bases between them. CDR3 coding DNA: TGTGCCAGCAGCTGGAGTAGTTTCTACGAGCAGTACTTC. Its protein product is CASSWSSFYEQYF.

Written as DNA, the CDR3 is TGCGCCAGCAGAATGGCTGAAACATACAATGAGCAGTTCTTC. This gives the protein CASRMAETYNEQFF. This chain connects TRBV5-1 to TRBJ2-1; D is undetermined. Deletions cut 5 bases from V and 4 bases from J, with 13 bases between. This CDR3 has 14 residues. The V gene's germline CDR1 is SGHRS and CDR2 YFSETQ.

The chain combines TRBV5-4 with TRBJ2-7; TRBD1 aligns across 8 bases. The junction had 6 bases not matched to a gene; V was cut back by 2 bases and J by 2 bases. Per germline, CDR1 SGHNT and CDR2 YYREEE (reference sequence). CDR3 size: 15 residues. In nucleotides, the CDR3 is TGTGCCAGCAGCTTACCGACAGGGGTTCCCTACGAGCAGTACTTC. Translated, it gives CASSLPTGVPYEQYF.

The chain joins TRBV12-3 or TRBV12-4 to TRBJ1-5, with a possible D match to TRBD1 (6 bases). V was pared by 3 bases and J by 0 bases, with 9 bases between. The CDR3 is 15 residues long. The CDR3 protein is CASSFRGHSNQPQHF. In nucleotides, the CDR3 is TGTGCCAGCAGTTTCAGGGGACATAGCAATCAGCCCCAGCATTTT.

For this clonotype: Possible read error: a much larger clone is one base away. V and J are TRBV11-2 and TRBJ2-1, with a tentative D call TRBD2 (6 bases). The V and J ends lost 4 bases and 3 bases respectively, with 16 bases between them. Germline CDR1 is SGHAT and CDR2 is FQNNGV. The length of the CDR3 is 16 residues. The CDR3 here is CASSSVGGRYYNEQFF. CDR3 nucleotide sequence: TGTGCCAGCAGCTCGGTGGGGGGTCGCTACTACAATGAGCAGTTCTTC. The whole variable domain, remainder taken from reference TRBV11-2 and TRBJ2-1, is EAGVAQSPRYKIIEKRQSVAFWCNPISGHATLYWYQQILGQGPKLLIQFQNNGVVDDSQLPKDRFSAERLKGVDSTLKIQPAKLEDSAVYLCASSSVGGRYYNEQFFGPGTRLTVL.

This clonotype was observed once. CDR3 sequence (DNA): TGTGCCAGCAGTCATGGGACAGGAGAAGGGAACACTGAAGCTTTCTTT. It yields the protein CASSHGTGEGNTEAFF. This rearrangement joins TRBV6-6 to TRBJ1-1; the match to TRBD1 covers 8 bases. The CDR3 contains 16 residues. Germline CDR1 MNHNY, CDR2 SVGAGI (reference sequence). Trimming took 5 bases from V and 1 from J; bases not matched to a gene: 9.

This clonotype was seen a handful of times. This chain connects TRBV5-1 to TRBJ2-1; D tentatively fits TRBD1 or TRBD2 (5 bases each). This CDR3 contains 15 residues. Germline assignment: CDR1 SGHRS and CDR2 YFSETQ. Trimming stripped 3 bases from V and 8 bases from J, with 18 bases between. This CDR3 is CASSSGTTAMYEQFF. In nucleotides, the CDR3 is TGCGCCAGCAGCTCCGGGACCACAGCGATGTATGAGCAGTTCTTC.

The rearrangement links TRBV7-9 to TRBJ2-3, with D perhaps being TRBD1 or TRBD2 (6 bases each). V lost 5 bases to trimming and J lost 2 bases, with 11 bases between them. This CDR3 comprises 14 residues. Germline assignment: CDR1 SEHNR and CDR2 FQNEAQ (reference sequence). In DNA, the CDR3 is TGTGCCAGCAGCGCGGGGACACACACAGATACGCAGTATTTT. It encodes CASSAGTHTDTQYF.

This chain connects TRBV7-9 to TRBJ2-1, with 11 bases lining up with TRBD2. The J segment lost 1 base and the V segment lost 5 bases, leaving 7 bases of the junction unmatched. Per the germline V gene, CDR1 is SEHNR and CDR2 is FQNEAQ (reference sequence). This CDR3 spans 17 amino acids. The CDR3 reads CASSESPSGGSYNEQFF. CDR3 DNA sequence: TGTGCCAGCAGCGAATCCCCTAGCGGGGGGTCCTACAATGAGCAGTTCTTC.

The V gene is TRBV24-1, the J gene TRBJ1-2; D not resolved. V lost 3 bases, J lost 7 bases, and 11 bases lay in between. In germline, CDR1 is KGHDR, CDR2 SFDVKD. This CDR3 region has 13 residues. The CDR3 loop reads CATSDHGVSGYTF. The CDR3 coding sequence is TGTGCCACCAGTGATCACGGGGTTTCTGGCTACACCTTC.

This clonotype came up a few times. The genes are TRBV18 and TRBJ1-5, with 9 bases lining up with TRBD1. Germline V lookup: CDR1 KGHSH, CDR2 LQKENI. This CDR3 is 15 amino acids long. V was pared by 6 bases and J by 3 bases, with 6 bases of the junction left unmatched. In DNA form, the CDR3 reads TGTGCCAGCTCGGCCACAGGGGGCATCAATCAGCCCCAGCATTTT. Its protein product is CASSATGGINQPQHF. Looking up the rest from reference TRBV18 and TRBJ1-5 gives the full variable domain: NAGVMQNPRHLVRRRGQEARLRCSPMKGHSHVYWYRQLPEEGLKFMVYLQKENIIDESGMPKERFSAEFPKEGPSILRIQQVVRGDSAAYFCASSATGGINQPQHFGDGTRLSIL.

The genes are TRBV14 and TRBJ2-1; no reliable D call. The V end was cut by 1 base, the J end by 12 bases, with 13 bases between. From germline, CDR1 is SGHDN and CDR2 FVKESK. The CDR3 runs 13 residues. CDR3 in amino acids: CASSQAGAGVQFF. The CDR3 region has the DNA TGTGCCAGCAGCCAAGCAGGCGCCGGAGTGCAGTTCTTC. The whole variable domain, filled in from reference TRBV14 and TRBJ2-1, reads EAGVTQFPSHSVIEKGQTVTLRCDPISGHDNLYWYRRVMGKEIKFLLHFVKESKQDESGMPNNRFLAERTGGTYSTLKVQPAELEDSGVYFCASSQAGAGVQFFGPGTRLTVL.

This clonotype has more than one count but fewer than ten. The CDR3 here is CSVEEGTGGPNEQFF. CDR3 coding DNA: TGCAGCGTTGAAGAAGGAACGGGAGGGCCTAATGAGCAGTTCTTC. This chain uses TRBV29-1 with TRBJ2-1; 8 bases line up with TRBD2. With 0 bases clipped from V and 7 bases from J, the junction kept 8 bases outside the gene matches. This CDR3 comprises 15 residues. The germline gives CDR1 SQVTM, CDR2 ANQGSEA.

This clonotype occurred many times. The genes are TRBV7-2 and TRBJ2-7, with TRBD2 matching 12 bases. Per the germline V gene, CDR1 is SGHTA and CDR2 is FQGNSA. The CDR3 sequence is 15 residues long. Trimming took 6 bases from V and 0 from J; bases not matched to a gene: 3. The CDR3 sequence: CASSGLAGNSYEQYF. In nucleotides, the CDR3 is TGTGCCAGCAGTGGACTAGCGGGAAACTCCTACGAGCAGTACTTC. The variable domain in full, with the rest retrieved from reference TRBV7-2 and TRBJ2-7, is GAGVSQSPSNKVTEKGKDVELRCDPISGHTALYWYRQSLGQGLEFLIYFQGNSAPDKSGLPSDRFSAERTGGSVSTLTIQRTQQEDSAVYLCASSGLAGNSYEQYFGPGTRLTVT.

The chain employs TRBV7-2 and TRBJ2-3; no reliable D call. The CDR3 has 13 amino acids. Germline CDR1 is SGHTA and CDR2 is FQGNSA. V was cut by 3 bases and J by 3 bases, with 7 bases left in between. CDR3 sequence (DNA): TGTGCCAGCAGCTTGCAGGTGACAGATACGCAGTATTTT. It encodes CASSLQVTDTQYF.

As for this clonotype: Its ends do not fully match the called genes, so a read error is possible. The chain has TRBV29-1 and TRBJ2-7; D is unresolved. Germline V gene lookup returns CDR1 SQVTM and CDR2 ANQGSEA. The CDR3 totals 11 residues. The CDR3 spells CSVEEARLKLF. CDR3 DNA sequence: TGCAGCGTTGAAGAAGCGAGATTAAAGCTTTTC.

This chain connects TRBV30 to TRBJ2-1; 7 bases are a match to TRBD2. The CDR3 runs 12 residues. The germline CDR1 and CDR2 sequences are GTSNPN and SVGIG (reference sequence). The CDR3 here is CARGEDYNEQFF. In DNA, the CDR3 is TGTGCACGGGGGGAGGACTACAATGAGCAGTTCTTC.

The rearrangement joins TRBV4-1 to TRBJ2-2; 9 bases map to TRBD1. The CDR3 consists of 15 residues. The germline gives CDR1 MGHRA, CDR2 YSYEKL. The V gene end was trimmed by 3 bases and the J gene end by 6 bases; junction bases not matched to a gene: 5. CDR3 amino acids: CASSQGDRVPGELFF. CDR3 nucleotides: TGCGCCAGCAGCCAGGGGGACAGGGTCCCCGGGGAGCTGTTTTTT.